The present T cell receptor (beta chain) was sequenced within a study of OX40 agonist ivuxolimab in advanced cancers. This CDR3 is built from 16 residues. V was trimmed by 4 bases and J by 0 bases, leaving 12 bases between them. The germline V gene has CDR1 MNHNS and CDR2 SASEGT. This clone has only one observation. With baseline, cycle 4 day 1, and cycle 7 day 1 as timepoints, blood was sampled. The assay was immunoSEQ multiplex PCR, and TCRdb's table has in-frame clones only and misses some. The table has about 89,000 clones, roughly 90% seen once; the top ten hold 0.25% to 0.3%. The TCR comes from an adult with an advanced solid tumor such as melanoma, head and neck, liver or kidney cancer. The sequenced sample was CD4+ or CD8+ T cells sorted from blood, obtained in a trial of the OX40 agonist ivuxolimab. This chain links TRBV6-1 with TRBJ1-4, with D possibly TRBD1 on 5 matching bases. This CDR3 reads CASSVGTPATNEKLFF. CDR3 coding DNA: TGTGCCAGCAGTGTGGGGACGCCAGCAACTAATGAAAAACTGTTTTTT.